This is a list of T cell receptor beta chains from one sample in a study of lymphopenia after photon versus proton radiotherapy. Only in-frame clones appear in the TCRdb table, and some are missing; sequencing was by immunoSEQ multiplex PCR. Of 25,000 to 30,000 clones listed, roughly four fifths are singletons. The specimen was peripheral blood, collected from a patient treated with photon-based radiotherapy. The receptors originated from a woman in her 50s with pancreatic cancer. Both conserved end residues are part of each CDR3. The order of the fields is CDR3 length, D gene, V gene, J gene, CDR3 protein. A D gene is named only where the DNA matches it firmly.

len: 14; d_gene: TRBD1; v_gene: TRBV5-1; j_gene: TRBJ2-4; CDR3aa: CASSFGGQGNIQYF
len: 16; d_gene: .; v_gene: TRBV5-5; j_gene: TRBJ2-6; CDR3aa: CASSLQGLGGANVLTF
len: 14; d_gene: .; v_gene: TRBV6-5; j_gene: TRBJ1-5; CDR3aa: CASRGGGGNQPQHF
len: 15; d_gene: TRBD2; v_gene: TRBV15; j_gene: TRBJ2-1; CDR3aa: CATSRSGSTGYEQFF
len: 16; d_gene: TRBD2; v_gene: TRBV7-8; j_gene: TRBJ2-1; CDR3aa: CASSLGTSGGYNEQFF
len: 17; d_gene: .; v_gene: TRBV9; j_gene: TRBJ2-2; CDR3aa: CASSAHLGGVNTGELFF
len: 14; d_gene: .; v_gene: TRBV9; j_gene: TRBJ1-1; CDR3aa: CASSPSTGRTEAFF
len: 12; d_gene: .; v_gene: TRBV30; j_gene: TRBJ2-7; CDR3aa: CAWAGTPYEQYF
len: 14; d_gene: .; v_gene: TRBV6-5; j_gene: TRBJ1-5; CDR3aa: CASSYDGKNQPQHF
len: 12; d_gene: .; v_gene: TRBV27; j_gene: TRBJ2-3; CDR3aa: CASSLVGDTQYF
len: 12; d_gene: .; v_gene: TRBV28; j_gene: TRBJ2-7; CDR3aa: CASSFGGGEQYF
len: 13; d_gene: .; v_gene: TRBV7-8; j_gene: TRBJ1-4; CDR3aa: CASSFSFRDTLFF
len: 13; d_gene: .; v_gene: TRBV7-9; j_gene: TRBJ2-7; CDR3aa: CASSAGTSYEQYF
len: 15; d_gene: TRBD2; v_gene: TRBV19; j_gene: TRBJ2-1; CDR3aa: CASRGTSGRNNEQFF
len: 16; d_gene: TRBD1; v_gene: TRBV4-1; j_gene: TRBJ2-5; CDR3aa: CASSQEGTGGFETQYF
len: 15; d_gene: TRBD2; v_gene: TRBV29-1; j_gene: TRBJ2-2; CDR3aa: CSVARAGGGTGELFF
len: 13; d_gene: .; v_gene: TRBV9; j_gene: TRBJ2-3; CDR3aa: CASQDRNTDTQYF
len: 13; d_gene: .; v_gene: TRBV9; j_gene: TRBJ2-7; CDR3aa: CASSPPRAYEQYF
len: 15; d_gene: TRBD2; v_gene: TRBV2; j_gene: TRBJ2-5; CDR3aa: CASKEREGPWETQYF
len: 16; d_gene: .; v_gene: TRBV27; j_gene: TRBJ1-1; CDR3aa: CASSTEGGAVGTEAFF
len: 15; d_gene: TRBD1; v_gene: TRBV5-6; j_gene: TRBJ1-1; CDR3aa: CASSPTRGQGTEAFF
len: 14; d_gene: .; v_gene: TRBV5-5; j_gene: TRBJ2-7; CDR3aa: CASTIGQNIYEQYF
len: 16; d_gene: .; v_gene: TRBV28; j_gene: TRBJ2-7; CDR3aa: CASSLLGSVPSYEQYF
len: 16; d_gene: TRBD2; v_gene: TRBV19; j_gene: TRBJ2-7; CDR3aa: CASSVQAGGQSYEQYF
len: 15; d_gene: .; v_gene: TRBV11-2; j_gene: TRBJ2-7; CDR3aa: CASSFVKGLKYEQYF
len: 15; d_gene: .; v_gene: TRBV19; j_gene: TRBJ2-7; CDR3aa: CASSMRGDGTYEQYF
len: 15; d_gene: .; v_gene: TRBV7-9; j_gene: TRBJ2-5; CDR3aa: CASSLALQGQETQYF
len: 17; d_gene: .; v_gene: TRBV10-1; j_gene: TRBJ2-3; CDR3aa: CASSESGGGRGPDTQYF
len: 16; d_gene: TRBD2; v_gene: TRBV28; j_gene: TRBJ2-3; CDR3aa: CASSPLVSGSTDTQYF
len: 12; d_gene: .; v_gene: TRBV18; j_gene: TRBJ2-7; CDR3aa: CASSPGTNEQYF
len: 14; d_gene: .; v_gene: TRBV5-1; j_gene: TRBJ1-4; CDR3aa: CASSPGVREEKLFF
len: 15; d_gene: TRBD2; v_gene: TRBV18; j_gene: TRBJ2-1; CDR3aa: CASSPDQGGNNEQFF
len: 15; d_gene: TRBD1; v_gene: TRBV30; j_gene: TRBJ2-2; CDR3aa: CAWSVDRGHTGELFF
len: 13; d_gene: .; v_gene: TRBV2; j_gene: TRBJ1-2; CDR3aa: CATTGGLNYGYTF
len: 15; d_gene: TRBD1; v_gene: TRBV9; j_gene: TRBJ2-7; CDR3aa: CASSADRDLSYEQYF
len: 14; d_gene: .; v_gene: TRBV19; j_gene: TRBJ2-7; CDR3aa: CASSIGVDSYEQYF
len: 17; d_gene: .; v_gene: TRBV7-2; j_gene: TRBJ2-7; CDR3aa: CASSLGGTDVRSHEQYF
len: 17; d_gene: .; v_gene: TRBV7-8; j_gene: TRBJ2-3; CDR3aa: CASSFWGITRSPDTQYF
len: 15; d_gene: .; v_gene: TRBV23-1; j_gene: TRBJ2-2; CDR3aa: CASSRGSPNTGELFF
len: 13; d_gene: .; v_gene: TRBV7-9; j_gene: TRBJ1-2; CDR3aa: CASSPRQNYGYTF
len: 19; d_gene: .; v_gene: TRBV27; j_gene: TRBJ2-1; CDR3aa: CASSRTAVSDRYSYNEQFF
len: 15; d_gene: TRBD1; v_gene: TRBV5-6; j_gene: TRBJ1-5; CDR3aa: CASSLPGGSNQPQHF
len: 15; d_gene: TRBD1; v_gene: TRBV29-1; j_gene: TRBJ1-2; CDR3aa: CSVEDIQARGRGYTF
len: 15; d_gene: .; v_gene: TRBV7-2; j_gene: TRBJ2-2; CDR3aa: CASSSRDLGTGELFF
len: 14; d_gene: .; v_gene: TRBV6-6; j_gene: TRBJ1-1; CDR3aa: CASTLDGGSTEAFF
len: 13; d_gene: .; v_gene: TRBV7-6; j_gene: TRBJ1-1; CDR3aa: CASSPGVGTEAFF
len: 22; d_gene: TRBD2; v_gene: TRBV4-1; j_gene: TRBJ2-3; CDR3aa: CASSQDLAPHASSGDSTDTQYF
len: 13; d_gene: .; v_gene: TRBV9; j_gene: TRBJ2-5; CDR3aa: CASSVPGGETQYF
len: 13; d_gene: .; v_gene: TRBV9; j_gene: TRBJ1-1; CDR3aa: CASSWTQNTEAFF
len: 17; d_gene: .; v_gene: TRBV5-6; j_gene: TRBJ1-3; CDR3aa: CASSASISISSGNTIYF
len: 12; d_gene: .; v_gene: TRBV29-1; j_gene: TRBJ2-1; CDR3aa: CSVDAGLNEQFF
len: 15; d_gene: TRBD1; v_gene: TRBV11-2; j_gene: TRBJ2-7; CDR3aa: CASSLVPGGRYEQYF
len: 12; d_gene: .; v_gene: TRBV7-8; j_gene: TRBJ1-1; CDR3aa: CASSFTGPGAFF
len: 19; d_gene: TRBD2; v_gene: TRBV9; j_gene: TRBJ2-3; CDR3aa: CASSEYPAGGEGSTDTQYF
len: 15; d_gene: .; v_gene: TRBV4-2; j_gene: TRBJ1-2; CDR3aa: CASSREVGTGGGYTF